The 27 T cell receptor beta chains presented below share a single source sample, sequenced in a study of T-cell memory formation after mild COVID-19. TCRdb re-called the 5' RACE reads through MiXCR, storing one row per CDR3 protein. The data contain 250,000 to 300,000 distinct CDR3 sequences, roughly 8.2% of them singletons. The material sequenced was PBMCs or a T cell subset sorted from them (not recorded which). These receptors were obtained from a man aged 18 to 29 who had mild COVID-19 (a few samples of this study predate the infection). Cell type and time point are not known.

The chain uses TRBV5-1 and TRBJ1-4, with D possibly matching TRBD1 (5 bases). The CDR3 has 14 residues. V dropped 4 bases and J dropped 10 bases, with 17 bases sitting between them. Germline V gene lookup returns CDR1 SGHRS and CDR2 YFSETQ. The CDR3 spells CASSPDSYGGKLFF. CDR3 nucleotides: TGCGCCAGCAGCCCAGACAGCTACGGGGGAAAACTGTTTTTT.

The chain's CDR3 is CASSPRAGGSYTQYF. Here the CDR3 DNA reads TGCGCCAGCAGTCCCCGGGCGGGGGGCTCGTATACGCAGTATTTT. The chain uses TRBV10-1 and TRBJ2-3; TRBD2 matches 8 bases. The CDR3 has 15 amino acids. CDR1 and CDR2 from the germline V gene are WNHNN and SYGVQD (reference sequence). After removal of 5 bases from V and 7 bases from J, the junction contained 11 bases not matched to a gene.

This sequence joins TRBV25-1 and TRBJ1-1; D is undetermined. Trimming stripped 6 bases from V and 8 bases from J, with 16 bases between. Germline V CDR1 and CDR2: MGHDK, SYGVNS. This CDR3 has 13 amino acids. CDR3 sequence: CASSPHGRAEAFF. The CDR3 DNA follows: TGTGCCAGCAGCCCGCACGGGCGGGCGGAAGCTTTCTTT.

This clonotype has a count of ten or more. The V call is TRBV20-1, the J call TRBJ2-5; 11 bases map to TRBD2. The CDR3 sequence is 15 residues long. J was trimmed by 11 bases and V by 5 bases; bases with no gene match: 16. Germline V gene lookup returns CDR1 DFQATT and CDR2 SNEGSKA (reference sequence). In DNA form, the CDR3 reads TGCAGTGCTCCCCCCGCCGGGACTAGCGGTGGGGTTCAGTACTTC. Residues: CSAPPAGTSGGVQYF.

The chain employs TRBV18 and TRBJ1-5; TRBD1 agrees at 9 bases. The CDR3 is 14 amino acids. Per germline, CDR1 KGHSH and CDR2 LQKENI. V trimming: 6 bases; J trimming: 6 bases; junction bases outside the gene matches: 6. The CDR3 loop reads CASSRGQGTQPQHF. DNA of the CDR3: TGTGCCAGCTCGCGTGGACAGGGGACTCAGCCCCAGCATTTT.

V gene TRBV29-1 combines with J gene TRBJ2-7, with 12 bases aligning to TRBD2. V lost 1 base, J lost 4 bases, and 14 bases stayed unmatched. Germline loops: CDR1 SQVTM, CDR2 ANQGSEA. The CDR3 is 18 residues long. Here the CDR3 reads CSVEGRTSGGTEGYEQYF. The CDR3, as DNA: TGCAGCGTTGAAGGGCGAACTAGCGGGGGGACCGAAGGGTACGAGCAGTACTTC.

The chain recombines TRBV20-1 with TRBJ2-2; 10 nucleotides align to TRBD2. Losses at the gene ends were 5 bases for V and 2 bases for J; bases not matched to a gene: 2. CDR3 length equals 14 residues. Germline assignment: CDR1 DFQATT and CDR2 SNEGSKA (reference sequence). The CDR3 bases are TGCAGTGCTTCTAGCGGGGGAAACACCGGGGAGCTGTTTTTT. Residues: CSASSGGNTGELFF.

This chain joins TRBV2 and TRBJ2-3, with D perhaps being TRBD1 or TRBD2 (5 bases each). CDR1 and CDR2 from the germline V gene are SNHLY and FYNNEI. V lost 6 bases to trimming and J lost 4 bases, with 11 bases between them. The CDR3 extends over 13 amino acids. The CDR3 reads CASSGDQADTQYF. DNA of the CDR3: TGTGCCAGCAGCGGGGACCAAGCAGATACGCAGTATTTT.

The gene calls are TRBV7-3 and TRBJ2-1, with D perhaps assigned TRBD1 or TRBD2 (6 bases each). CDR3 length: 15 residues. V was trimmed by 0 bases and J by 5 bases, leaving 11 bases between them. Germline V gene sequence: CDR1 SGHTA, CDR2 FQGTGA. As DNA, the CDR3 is TGTGCCAGCAGCTTAACCGGCGGGACACACAATGAGCAGTTCTTC. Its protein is CASSLTGGTHNEQFF. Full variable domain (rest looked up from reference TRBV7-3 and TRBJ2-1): GAGVSQTPSNKVTEKGKYVELRCDPISGHTALYWYRQSLGQGPEFLIYFQGTGAADDSGLPNDRFFAVRPEGSVSTLKIQRTERGDSAVYLCASSLTGGTHNEQFFGPGTRLTVL.

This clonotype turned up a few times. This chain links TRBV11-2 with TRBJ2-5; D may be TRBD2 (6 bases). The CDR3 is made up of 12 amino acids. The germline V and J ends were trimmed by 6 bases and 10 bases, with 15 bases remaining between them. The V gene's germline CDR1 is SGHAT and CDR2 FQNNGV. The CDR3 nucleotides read TGTGCCAGCAGGGGAGACGCGGGGAACCAGTACTTC. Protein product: CASRGDAGNQYF. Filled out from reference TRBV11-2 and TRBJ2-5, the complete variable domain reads EAGVAQSPRYKIIEKRQSVAFWCNPISGHATLYWYQQILGQGPKLLIQFQNNGVVDDSQLPKDRFSAERLKGVDSTLKIQPAKLEDSAVYLCASRGDAGNQYFGPGTRLLVL.

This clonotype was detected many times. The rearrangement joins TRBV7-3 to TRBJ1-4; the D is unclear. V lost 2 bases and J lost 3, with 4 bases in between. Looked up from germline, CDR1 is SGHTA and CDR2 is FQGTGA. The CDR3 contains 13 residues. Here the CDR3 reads CASSLAANEKLFF. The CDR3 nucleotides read TGTGCCAGCAGCTTAGCGGCTAATGAAAAACTGTTTTTT.

The CDR3 bases are TGTGCCAGCAGCTCAGGACAGGGCCGGGGAGAGACCCAGTACTTC. Translation: CASSSGQGRGETQYF. The chain carries TRBV11-1 and TRBJ2-5, with 8 bases lining up with TRBD1. The V segment lost 4 bases and the J segment 4 bases; nucleotides outside the gene matches: 8. The CDR3 extends over 15 amino acids. Per germline, CDR1 SGHAT and CDR2 FQDESV (reference sequence).

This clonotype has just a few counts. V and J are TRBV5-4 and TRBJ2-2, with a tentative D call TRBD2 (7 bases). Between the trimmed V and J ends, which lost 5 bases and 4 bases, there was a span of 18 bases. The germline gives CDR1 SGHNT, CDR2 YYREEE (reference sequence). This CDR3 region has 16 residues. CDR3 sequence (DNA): TGTGCCAGCAGAAGCGCGGGGGCCGGGGGCACCGGGGAGCTGTTTTTT. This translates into CASRSAGAGGTGELFF.

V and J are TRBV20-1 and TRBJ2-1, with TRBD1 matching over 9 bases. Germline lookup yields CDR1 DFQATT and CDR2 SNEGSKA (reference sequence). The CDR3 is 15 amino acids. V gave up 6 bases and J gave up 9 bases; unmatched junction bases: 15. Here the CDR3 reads CSARAGTGYAVEQFF. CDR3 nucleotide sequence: TGCAGTGCGCGCGCCGGGACAGGGTATGCCGTTGAGCAGTTCTTC.

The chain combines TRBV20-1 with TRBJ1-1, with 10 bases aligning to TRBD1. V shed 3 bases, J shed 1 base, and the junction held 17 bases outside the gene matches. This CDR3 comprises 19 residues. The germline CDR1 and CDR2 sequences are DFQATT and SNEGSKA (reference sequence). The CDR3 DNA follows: TGCAGTGCTAGTAGCATGAGTGGACAGGGGGGGGTAGGGAACACTGAAGCTTTCTTT. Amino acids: CSASSMSGQGGVGNTEAFF.

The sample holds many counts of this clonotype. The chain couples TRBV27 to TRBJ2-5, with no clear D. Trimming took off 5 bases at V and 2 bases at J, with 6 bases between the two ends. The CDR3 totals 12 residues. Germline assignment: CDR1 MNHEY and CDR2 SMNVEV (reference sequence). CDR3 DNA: TGTGCCAGCAGTACAGAACAAGAGACCCAGTACTTC. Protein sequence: CASSTEQETQYF.

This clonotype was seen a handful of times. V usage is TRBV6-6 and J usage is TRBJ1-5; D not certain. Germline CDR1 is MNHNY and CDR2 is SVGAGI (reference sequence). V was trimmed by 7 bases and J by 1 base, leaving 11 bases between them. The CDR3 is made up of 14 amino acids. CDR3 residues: CASTPSDSNQPQHF. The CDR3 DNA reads TGTGCCAGCACTCCGAGCGACAGCAATCAGCCCCAGCATTTT.

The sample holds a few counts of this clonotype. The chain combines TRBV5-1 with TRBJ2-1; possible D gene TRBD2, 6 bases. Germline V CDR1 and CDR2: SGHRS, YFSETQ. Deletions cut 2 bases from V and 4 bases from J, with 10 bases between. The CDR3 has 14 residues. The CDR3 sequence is CASSFGGEYNEQFF. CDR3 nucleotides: TGCGCCAGCAGCTTTGGCGGGGAGTACAATGAGCAGTTCTTC.

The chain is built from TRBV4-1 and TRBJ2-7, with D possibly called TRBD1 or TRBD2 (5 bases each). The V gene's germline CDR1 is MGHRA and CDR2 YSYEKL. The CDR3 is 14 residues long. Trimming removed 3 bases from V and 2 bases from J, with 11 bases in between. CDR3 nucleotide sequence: TGCGCCAGCAGCCAGGGGGTCGTGGCCTACGAGCAGTACTTC. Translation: CASSQGVVAYEQYF.

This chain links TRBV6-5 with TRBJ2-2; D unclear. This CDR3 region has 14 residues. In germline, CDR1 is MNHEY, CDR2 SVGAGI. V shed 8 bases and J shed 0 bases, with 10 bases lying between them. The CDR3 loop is CASSVSANTGELFF. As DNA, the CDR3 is TGTGCCAGCTCCGTATCCGCGAACACCGGGGAGCTGTTTTTT.

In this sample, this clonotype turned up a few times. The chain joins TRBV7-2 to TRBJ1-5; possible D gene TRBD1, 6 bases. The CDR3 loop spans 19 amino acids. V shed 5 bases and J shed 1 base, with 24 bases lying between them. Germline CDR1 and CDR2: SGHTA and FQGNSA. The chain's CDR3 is CASSPVVGGRFGSNQPQHF. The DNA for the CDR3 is TGTGCCAGCAGCCCAGTGGTAGGGGGGAGATTTGGGAGCAATCAGCCCCAGCATTTT.

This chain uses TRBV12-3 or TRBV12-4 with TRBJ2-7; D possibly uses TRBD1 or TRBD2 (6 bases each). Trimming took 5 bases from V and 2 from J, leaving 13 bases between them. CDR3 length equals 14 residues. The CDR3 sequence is CASSEGGPAYEQYF. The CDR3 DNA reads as TGTGCCAGCAGTGAAGGGGGGCCTGCCTACGAGCAGTACTTC.

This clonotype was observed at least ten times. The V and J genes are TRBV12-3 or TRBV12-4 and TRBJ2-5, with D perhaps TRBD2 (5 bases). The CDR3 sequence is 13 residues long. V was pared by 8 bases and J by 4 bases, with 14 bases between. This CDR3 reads CASSSRGIETQYF. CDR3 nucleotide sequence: TGTGCCAGCTCCTCCCGGGGAATAGAGACCCAGTACTTC.

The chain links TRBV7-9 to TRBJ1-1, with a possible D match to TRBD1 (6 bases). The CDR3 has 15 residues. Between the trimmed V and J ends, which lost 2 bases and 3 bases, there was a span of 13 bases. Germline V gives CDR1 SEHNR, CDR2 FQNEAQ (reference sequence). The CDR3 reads CASSLSPGVDTEAFF. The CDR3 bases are TGTGCCAGCAGCTTATCTCCAGGGGTGGACACTGAAGCTTTCTTT.

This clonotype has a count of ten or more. For the CDR3, the DNA is TGCGCCAGCAGCTTGAGCTTTCAAGAGACCCAGTACTTC. Protein product: CASSLSFQETQYF. This chain connects TRBV5-1 to TRBJ2-5; D remains unclear. This CDR3 comprises 13 residues. Trimming removed 1 base from V and 2 bases from J, with 6 bases in between. Germline assignment: CDR1 SGHRS and CDR2 YFSETQ.

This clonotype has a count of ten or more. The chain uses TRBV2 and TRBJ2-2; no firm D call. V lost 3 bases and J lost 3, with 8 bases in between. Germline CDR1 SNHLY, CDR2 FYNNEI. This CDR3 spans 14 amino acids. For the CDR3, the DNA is TGTGCCAGCAGTGACCCGGGCCACACCGGGGAGCTGTTTTTT. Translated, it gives CASSDPGHTGELFF.

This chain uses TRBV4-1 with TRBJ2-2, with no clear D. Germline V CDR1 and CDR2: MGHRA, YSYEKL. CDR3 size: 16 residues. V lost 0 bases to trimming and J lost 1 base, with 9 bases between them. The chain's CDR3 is CASSQDVSVNTGELFF. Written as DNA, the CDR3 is TGCGCCAGCAGCCAAGATGTCAGTGTGAACACCGGGGAGCTGTTTTTT.